This record looks at one T cell receptor beta chain sequence and its context. As processed by the authors: Quantification of nucleated cells was approximated via reference gene primer amplification. The table came from immunoSEQ multiplex PCR; TCRdb's copy has only in-frame clones and leaves some out. The D gene and trimming were derived from the DNA, and the V and J assignments and clone size from that table. The sample lists a few hundred thousand clones, about nine tenths occurring once. The sample originates from a study of blood T cell repertoires in COVID-19. Overall study context: There were acute and convalescent COVID-19 samples, and they came from the United States, Italy and Spain.

With V trimmed by 0 bases and J by 4 bases, 3 bases remained unmatched. The CDR3 totals 14 residues. Germline-derived CDR1 and CDR2 are MNHEY and SMNVEV (reference sequence). Each participant's cohort was designated according to participant-reported clinical history. Either two negative PCRs, clearance, or symptom resolution qualified Cohort 3 donors as recovered. The sequence was obtained from a young man who had recovered from COVID-19. Sequenced input: PBMCs or T cells enriched from blood (not recorded which). The chain couples TRBV27 to TRBJ2-7; 7 bases are shared with TRBD2. The chain's CDR3 is CASSLSWEGYEQYF. The CDR3 coding sequence is TGTGCCAGCAGTTTATCCTGGGAGGGGTACGAGCAGTACTTC.